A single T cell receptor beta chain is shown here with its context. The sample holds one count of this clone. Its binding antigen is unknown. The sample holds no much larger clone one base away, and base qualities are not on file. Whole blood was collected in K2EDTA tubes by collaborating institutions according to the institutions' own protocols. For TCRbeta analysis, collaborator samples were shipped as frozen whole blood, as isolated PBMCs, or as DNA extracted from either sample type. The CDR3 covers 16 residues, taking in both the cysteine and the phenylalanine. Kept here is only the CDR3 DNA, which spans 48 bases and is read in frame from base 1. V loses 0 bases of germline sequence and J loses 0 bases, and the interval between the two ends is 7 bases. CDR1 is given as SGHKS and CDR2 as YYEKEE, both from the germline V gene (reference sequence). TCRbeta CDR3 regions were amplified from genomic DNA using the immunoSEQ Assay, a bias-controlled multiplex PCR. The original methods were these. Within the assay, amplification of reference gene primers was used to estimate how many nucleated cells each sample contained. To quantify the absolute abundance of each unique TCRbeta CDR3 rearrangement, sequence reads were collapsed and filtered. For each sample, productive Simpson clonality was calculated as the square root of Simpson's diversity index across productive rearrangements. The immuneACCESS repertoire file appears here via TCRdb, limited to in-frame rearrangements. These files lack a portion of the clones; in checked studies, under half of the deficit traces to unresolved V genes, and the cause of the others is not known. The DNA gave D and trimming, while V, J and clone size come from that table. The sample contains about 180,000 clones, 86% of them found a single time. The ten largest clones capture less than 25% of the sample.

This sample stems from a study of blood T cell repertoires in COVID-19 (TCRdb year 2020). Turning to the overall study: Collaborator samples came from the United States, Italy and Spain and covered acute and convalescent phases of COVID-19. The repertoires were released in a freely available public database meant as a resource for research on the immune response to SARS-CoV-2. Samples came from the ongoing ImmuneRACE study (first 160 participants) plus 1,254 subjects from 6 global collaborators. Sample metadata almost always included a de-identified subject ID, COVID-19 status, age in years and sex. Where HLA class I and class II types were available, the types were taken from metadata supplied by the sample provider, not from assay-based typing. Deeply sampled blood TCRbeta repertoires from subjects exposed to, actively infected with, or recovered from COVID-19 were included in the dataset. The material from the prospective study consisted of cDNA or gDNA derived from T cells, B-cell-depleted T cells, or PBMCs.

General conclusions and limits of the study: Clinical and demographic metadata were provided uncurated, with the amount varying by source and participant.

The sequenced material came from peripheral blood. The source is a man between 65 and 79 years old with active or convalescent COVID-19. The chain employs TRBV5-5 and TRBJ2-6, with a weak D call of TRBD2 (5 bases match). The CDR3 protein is CASSLGEYSGANVLTF. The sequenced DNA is TGTGCCAGCAGCTTGGGGGAGTACTCTGGGGCCAACGTCCTGACTTTC.